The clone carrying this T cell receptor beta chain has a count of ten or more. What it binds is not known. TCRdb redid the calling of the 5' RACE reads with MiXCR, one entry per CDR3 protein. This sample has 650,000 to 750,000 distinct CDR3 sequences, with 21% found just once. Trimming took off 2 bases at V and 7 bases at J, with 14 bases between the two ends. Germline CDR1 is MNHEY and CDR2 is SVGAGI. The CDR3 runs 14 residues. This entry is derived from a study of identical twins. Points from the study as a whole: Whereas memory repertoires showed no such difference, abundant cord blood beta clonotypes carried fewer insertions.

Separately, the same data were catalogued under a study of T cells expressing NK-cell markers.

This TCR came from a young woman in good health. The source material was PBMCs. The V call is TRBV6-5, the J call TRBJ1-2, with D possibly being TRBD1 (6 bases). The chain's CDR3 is CASSYKSQGFGYTF. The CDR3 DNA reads TGTGCCAGCAGTTACAAGTCCCAGGGGTTTGGCTACACCTTC.